This T cell receptor beta chain was obtained from a study of cytomegalovirus exposure and HLA in healthy donors. Study as a whole: The use of the same platform for the 130 or so validation repertoires and the 550 to 850 first-cohort repertoires was reported by a later analysis.

This clone came up once. Its target is not known. Looked up from germline, CDR1 is MNHNS and CDR2 is SASEGT. The CDR3 is 15 residues long. The junction had 6 bases not matched to a gene; V was cut back by 6 bases and J by 2 bases. Whole-study results and caveats: The tendency of first-cohort TCR clusters to co-occur in the 120 or so validation repertoires was identified by a subsequent analysis.

Clones were sequenced by immunoSEQ multiplex PCR, and TCRdb holds only the in-frame ones, with some missing. This table holds around 60,000 clones, about 96% found once. This sequence was found in a woman between 18 and 30 years old in good health and CMV-seronegative. The chain couples TRBV6-1 to TRBJ2-1, with 8 bases that match TRBD2. The sequencing input was PBMCs. The CDR3 region has the DNA TGTGCCAGCAGGGAATCAGCGGGAGCCTACAATGAGCAGTTCTTC. Protein product: CASRESAGAYNEQFF.